This T cell receptor (beta chain) was sequenced during a study of cytomegalovirus exposure and HLA in healthy donors (dated by TCRdb to the late 2010s). Background for the entire study: In an earlier analysis of 587 of the donors, around 300 Gb of sequence data and approximately 120 million unique TCR beta sequences from some 170 million T cells were reported. An early release covering some 640 HLA-typed donors comprised roughly 300 gigabases of sequencing data and around 80 million unique TCR sequences. Among the roughly 390 genotyped donors, roughly 80% belonged to the genetic ancestry cluster associated with self-reported Caucasian donors. The study was designed to test whether signatures of past pathogen exposure could be identified by cataloging public T cell receptors. The study used immunosequencing to profile the T cell repertoires of some 600 subjects and linked those repertoires to cytomegalovirus serostatus. Along with the 666-subject first cohort, a separate validation cohort of more than 90 different subjects was used. To predict cytomegalovirus infection status, the study combined high-throughput TCR immunosequencing, statistical association of individual TCRs with disease status, and machine learning. A later analysis re-analyzed previously published TCR beta repertoires from roughly 630 donors and added high-resolution HLA genotyping to study TCR occurrence patterns. Rather than using new phenotypic data, the later analysis identified candidate immune exposures from TCR beta sequences and from how often those sequences occurred across donors. In an earlier analysis of several hundred of the donors, high-throughput TCR beta sequencing was used to judge whether each TCR beta V gene segment behaved as functional or pseudogenic. Donor age, sex, ethnicity and CMV serostatus were compiled alongside the repertoire data. Genome-wide SNP genotypes for about three fifths of the roughly 670 donors were used in a later genetic analysis, which treated that subset as a discovery cohort. Every repertoire in the discovery cohort had been generated on one and the same sequencing platform. HLA typing included class I and class II loci at four-digit resolution. Typing coverage differed by locus: A, B, C, DRB1 and DQB1 were typed in roughly 620-640 donors, DQA1 in around 500, DPA1 in roughly 590, and DPB1 in approximately 450. A handful of DR-DQ haplotypes were handled as single units for association and clustering because linkage in the cohort was strong. Across roughly 420 genotyped donors of the cohort, an average of approximately 220,000 unique TCR beta nucleotide sequences per donor were sequenced, and around 20% of those sequences were non-productive. Paper-wide results and their limitations: Linkage disequilibrium might explain the correlated functional status among segregating V segments, but an unknown experimental factor could not be excluded. Most TCR sequences were observed very rarely across donors, whereas some public TCRs were present in many individuals. A further reported finding was that TCR beta sequences accurately predicted the HLA-A and HLA-B alleles for most subjects in the first cohort. In vitro tests confirmed that a few of the cytomegalovirus-associated TCR beta chains recognize cytomegalovirus antigens. In both the original and validation cohorts, the classifier was reported to diagnose cytomegalovirus status with high specificity and sensitivity. The sequencing pipeline was judged likely to have produced a cluster of highly shared sequence variants as a technical artifact. A later analysis found that TCR association rates varied across HLA loci, with DRB1 alleles showing the most associated TCRs and HLA-C alleles the fewest. Because some donors lacked HLA typing at each locus, the association tests relied only on the typed subset. According to a later genetic analysis, donors in an Asian-associated ancestry cluster had fewer N-insertions in productive TCRs than the roughly 700-donor mean. It was suggested by the authors that the approach could potentially be generalized to other disease states and immunological phenotypes. Because counts were too low, roughly 16 rarely observed V segments, including chromosome 9 orphons, were excluded from the earlier analysis of 500 to 700 of the donors. According to a later analysis, most CMV-associated TCR beta chains appeared to be HLA-restricted, and the HLA associations seemed to be driven largely by CMV exposure. A total of 164 TCR beta chains were listed by the study as associated with cytomegalovirus. In an earlier analysis of fewer than 750 of the donors, most TCR beta V segments were observed in productive rearrangements about 87% or about 30% of the time, broadly matching IMGT annotations. In a later analysis, HLA-associated TCR beta chains were found to be more clonally expanded and to have lower generation probabilities than equally common non-associated chains. When HLA alleles, especially DR and DQ, strongly co-occurred, attributing TCR associations to individual alleles was difficult. Sequencing depth was assumed to be roughly uniform across donors in the presence/absence analyses, though that assumption may not hold. A later genetic analysis associated a missense DCLRE1C variant with V-gene and J-gene trimming of TCR beta chains, and an independent cohort replicated the association. The cohort was sequenced for TCR beta chains only, and without alpha or paired-chain data the features that could be detected were limited. Several of the top co-occurrence clusters appeared to be linked to parvovirus B19, influenza, CMV and Epstein-Barr virus, according to a later analysis. Specific HLA alleles were associated with over 15,000 TCR beta sequences at a false discovery rate of 0.05 in a later analysis. Immune exposure information for the cohort was limited to CMV serostatus.

As to this clone: Its binding antigen is unknown. Base qualities are not provided; no much larger clone lies one nucleotide away.

Library method: the immunoSEQ multiplex PCR assay. For the multiplex PCR, a mixture combining 60 forward primers for TCR Vbeta segments and 13 reverse primers for TCR Jbeta segments was used. The CDR3 region of rearranged TCR beta genes was amplified from genomic DNA by a multiplex PCR assay. The Illumina HiSeq System was used to sequence the amplified TCR beta libraries as 87-base-pair reads. From the authors' description of their analysis: A later analysis counted approximately 76 million unique TCR beta chains across the roughly 700 repertoires, and around 9.9 million of these chains were shared by at least two donors. A nearest-neighbor algorithm error-corrected the raw reads and collapsed the reads into unique sequences, merging closely related sequences to remove PCR and sequencing errors. V, D and J gene segments were assigned by aligning CDR3 sequences to IMGT reference sequences. Each retained sequence needed at least a six-nucleotide match to both a V gene segment and a J gene segment. Rearrangements were classified as productive when the CDR3 lacked stop codons and remained in frame with V and J, and all other rearrangements were classified as non-productive. Following IMGT convention, CDR3 was defined as the stretch from the second conserved V-encoded cysteine to the conserved J-encoded phenylalanine. The earlier analysis of 500 to 750 of the donors excluded any sequence lacking an unambiguous match to a single V gene segment. An earlier analysis of a few hundred of the donors classified V segments as functional when productive rearrangements were above 56.7% and as segregating when the standard deviation between donors was above 5%. A statistical classification framework was built to diagnose cytomegalovirus status from the catalog of TCR beta chain sequences. V and J gene assignment, in a later analysis, came from comparing TCR nucleotide sequences with IMGT/GENE-DB human TR gene sequences. The TCRdist pipeline was used in a later analysis to assign CDR3 sequences and most-parsimonious VDJ recombination scenarios. A later analysis defined each TCR beta chain by its CDR3 amino acid sequence plus V-gene family, and excluded reads lacking a unique V-gene family. In a later analysis, several hundred highly shared, low-generation-probability nucleotide sequences were removed to address suspected cross-contamination and a sequencing artifact. In a later analysis, a clonal expansion index for each public chain was calculated from normalized within-repertoire ranks of inferred template counts. In a later analysis, generation probabilities were computed using a VDJ recombination model fitted to out-of-frame rearrangements, and the results were checked against IGoR. In a later analysis, hypergeometric tests were used to score TCR-TCR, TCR-HLA and TCR-CMV co-occurrence, with a repertoire-size bias correction applied to TCR pairs. To estimate false discovery rates, a later analysis permuted the HLA or CMV assignments 20 times. In a later analysis, co-occurring TCRs were grouped with DBSCAN, and TCRdist sequence similarity was added when clustering was performed within HLA-allele-positive subsets. Repertoires with fewer than 30,000 or more than 120,000 public chains were left out of co-occurrence clustering, as were about five repertoires with anomalous nucleotide sharing. What TCRdb holds here is the immuneACCESS table cut down to in-frame rearrangements. Part of the clones is not present; checked against another copy, under half of the missing clones reflect an unresolved V gene, and the others are unexplained. That table gives V, J and clone size, and the DNA gave D and trimming. In this sample the table shows about 94,000 clones, roughly 80% of which occur a single time. Of the sample, more than 3.5% falls within the top ten clones.

The cohort comprised fewer than 700 healthy bone marrow donors. At the time of sampling, every cohort member was nominally healthy, though immune exposures that went unrecorded were likely present. The donor tested CMV seronegative and was one of the 352 seronegative cohort members. Every donor gave a peripheral blood sample, and the peripheral blood mononuclear cells from that sample were used for TCR beta sequencing. The Qiagen DNeasy Blood Extraction Kit was used to extract genomic DNA from the blood cell samples. This clonotype was obtained from a man younger than 45 in good health and CMV-seronegative. Sequenced input: PBMCs.

The CDR3 is CASGREMNTEAFF. The nucleotide sequence is given as TGTGCCAGTGGGAGGGAGATGAACACTGAAGCTTTCTTT. In this chain, TRBV7-2 is recombined with TRBJ1-1, with the D gene not clear enough to name. The junction shows trimming of 9 bases on V and 0 bases on J, plus 11 bases between the germline ends. The CDR3 spans 13 residues, from the cysteine through the phenylalanine. Only the CDR3 DNA stays, 39 bases, in frame from base 1. Based on the germline V gene, the CDR1 and CDR2 sequences are SGHTA and FQGNSA.